The 29 T cell receptor beta chains below were found in one sample sequenced in a study of cytomegalovirus exposure and HLA in healthy donors. Repertoires were generated with immunoSEQ multiplex PCR, while TCRdb's copy carries only in-frame clones and drops some. Of about 120,000 clones listed, roughly 87% are singletons. Input material: PBMCs. The receptor source for this set is a young woman in good health and CMV-seronegative.

The chain uses TRBV9 and TRBJ2-5, with D possibly matching TRBD1 (6 bases). Germline CDR1 reads SGDLS; CDR2 reads YYNGEE. The CDR3 runs 13 residues. V lost 0 bases to trimming and J lost 3 bases, with 6 bases between them. CDR3 protein: CASSVDREETQYF. The CDR3, as DNA: TGTGCCAGCAGCGTAGACAGGGAAGAGACCCAGTACTTC.

The J gene is TRBJ1-1, the V gene TRBV7-9; D is possibly TRBD1 (5 bases). Trimming shortened V by 3 bases and J by 0 bases, and 11 bases separated the two germline ends. There are 15 residues in the CDR3. CDR1 and CDR2 (germline): SEHNR, FQNEAQ (reference sequence). The CDR3 here is CASSFLGGMNTEAFF. For the CDR3, the DNA is TGTGCCAGCAGCTTCCTCGGGGGGATGAACACTGAAGCTTTCTTT.

The chain joins TRBV12-2 to TRBJ1-1; TRBD1, the D gene given by the table, was not confirmed from the DNA. TRBV12-2 is a documented pseudogene. CDR3 length equals 14 residues. DNA of the CDR3: TGTGCAAGTCGCCCACGGACAGGGCCCAGGGGAGCTTTCTTT. Its translation: CASRPRTGPRGAFF.

This clone appeared a single time. This chain joins TRBV6-5 and TRBJ1-2, with D possibly TRBD1 on 6 matching bases. Germline V CDR1 and CDR2: MNHEY, SVGAGI. This CDR3 has 16 residues. Deletions cut 0 bases from V and 2 bases from J, with 13 bases between. The CDR3, as DNA: TGTGCCAGCAGTTACTCGATGGCGGGGGGCAACTATGGCTACACCTTC. Translating it yields CASSYSMAGGNYGYTF.

The V and J genes are TRBV10-3 and TRBJ2-7, with TRBD1 identical over 7 bases. CDR1 ENHRY and CDR2 SYGVKD come from the germline V gene. Unmatched junction bases numbered 6, after V lost 8 bases and J lost 2 bases. This CDR3 region has 13 residues. The CDR3 is CAIGGQQTYEQYF. CDR3 DNA: TGTGCCATCGGGGGACAGCAGACCTACGAGCAGTACTTC.

The chain is built from TRBV10-3 and TRBJ2-5; 7 bases are shared with TRBD1. The CDR3 has 15 amino acids. Germline CDR1 is ENHRY and CDR2 is SYGVKD. Losses at the gene ends were 0 bases for V and 5 bases for J; bases not matched to a gene: 6. In nucleotides, the CDR3 is TGTGCCATCAGTGAGTCGAAGGGGGCGGTGGAGACCCAGTACTTC. Residues: CAISESKGAVETQYF.

The V and J genes are TRBV6-5 and TRBJ1-4; 8 positions agree with TRBD1. This CDR3 contains 13 residues. J lost 10 bases, V lost 10 bases, and 11 bases had no gene match. The germline V gene has CDR1 MNHEY and CDR2 SVGAGI. CDR3 bases: TGTGCCACCGAGGCGGGACAGGCCCTAAAACTGTTTTTT. Translated: CATEAGQALKLFF.

This rearrangement joins TRBV7-9 to TRBJ2-2; D uncertain. CDR1 SEHNR and CDR2 FQNEAQ come from the germline V gene (reference sequence). Trimming took 3 bases from V and 0 from J, leaving 8 bases between them. The CDR3 is 15 residues long. CDR3 in DNA: TGTGCCAGCAGCTTCCAGGCAGCGAACACCGGGGAGCTGTTTTTT. Residues: CASSFQAANTGELFF.

The chain has TRBV19 and TRBJ2-1; 8 bases are shared with TRBD1. CDR1 and CDR2 (germline): LNHDA, SQIVND (reference sequence). This CDR3 is 16 amino acids long. V lost 6 bases, J lost 5 bases, and 12 bases stayed unmatched. CDR3 sequence reads: CASSVVQGEGNNEQFF. CDR3 DNA sequence: TGTGCCAGTAGCGTCGTACAGGGGGAAGGGAACAATGAGCAGTTCTTC.

The rearrangement joins TRBV5-8 to TRBJ1-1; possible D gene TRBD1, 5 bases. Germline CDR1 and CDR2: SGHTS and YDEGEE. CDR3 length equals 14 residues. Trimming pared 2 bases from V and 3 bases from J, leaving 11 bases between. The CDR3 sequence: CASSLTGADTEAFF. CDR3 DNA: TGTGCCAGCAGCTTAACAGGTGCGGACACTGAAGCTTTCTTT.

This rearrangement joins TRBV7-3 to TRBJ2-3; 8 nucleotides agree with TRBD1. The CDR3 length is 14 residues. Germline values: CDR1 SGHTA, CDR2 FQGTGA. The V and J ends lost 1 base and 8 bases, in that order; junction bases with no gene match: 5. The CDR3 sequence: CASSLSTGGRTQYF. CDR3 coding DNA: TGTGCCAGCAGCTTAAGTACAGGGGGGCGTACGCAGTATTTT.

The rearrangement links TRBV4-1 to TRBJ2-1; 7 bases align to TRBD2. The trim removed 0 bases at V and 5 bases at J, leaving 10 bases unmatched. Per the germline V gene, CDR1 is MGHRA and CDR2 is YSYEKL. The CDR3 sequence is 17 residues long. In nucleotides, the CDR3 is TGCGCCAGCAGCCAAGATGGGGTAAGACGGGGGGACAATGAGCAGTTCTTC. Translated, it gives CASSQDGVRRGDNEQFF.

The chain is built from TRBV10-3 and TRBJ2-5, with 8 positions matching TRBD2. Germline V gene lookup returns CDR1 ENHRY and CDR2 SYGVKD. There are 15 residues in the CDR3. The J segment lost 0 bases and the V segment lost 8 bases, leaving 8 bases of the junction unmatched. The DNA for the CDR3 is TGTGCCATCTCGGGAGCGGGGGAGAACCAAGAGACCCAGTACTTC. Translating gives CAISGAGENQETQYF.

The rearrangement joins TRBV6-5 to TRBJ1-4; D is possibly TRBD1 (6 bases). CDR3 length: 16 residues. Germline loops: CDR1 MNHEY, CDR2 SVGAGI. Trimming removed 4 bases at V and 11 bases at J, with 23 bases between. CDR3 nucleotides: TGTGCCAGCAGTTTACGGACGGGACAACTAATGAGTAAACTGTTTTTT. Its protein is CASSLRTGQLMSKLFF.

The CDR3, as DNA: TGCGCCAGCAGCCCCGACCTAGCGGGGGGTTACAATGAGCAGTTCTTC. It translates to CASSPDLAGGYNEQFF. J is TRBJ2-1 and V is TRBV5-1; the match to TRBD2 covers 11 bases. The CDR3 spans 16 residues. CDR1 SGHRS and CDR2 YFSETQ come from the germline V gene. V lost 4 bases and J lost 4; bases outside the gene matches: 7.

The chain combines TRBV5-1 with TRBJ1-2, with D possibly being TRBD1 (6 bases). V lost 0 bases and J lost 6, with 12 bases in between. This CDR3 contains 14 residues. Germline lookup yields CDR1 SGHRS and CDR2 YFSETQ. CDR3: CASSLAVGADGYTF. CDR3 DNA sequence: TGCGCCAGCAGCTTGGCCGTGGGGGCAGATGGCTACACCTTC.

The CDR3 spells CASSTDRWNEQFF. For the CDR3, the DNA is TGTGCCAGCAGTACCGACAGATGGAATGAGCAGTTCTTC. The rearrangement uses TRBV6-5 and TRBJ2-1; a possible D gene is TRBD1 (5 bases). There are 13 residues in the CDR3. The germline V gene encodes CDR1 MNHEY and CDR2 SVGAGI. Trimming pared 5 bases from V and 7 bases from J, leaving 12 bases between.

The V and J genes are TRBV10-3 and TRBJ2-2; 7 bases are shared with TRBD1. The V gene end was trimmed by 7 bases and the J gene end by 0 bases; junction bases not matched to a gene: 5. This CDR3 has 15 amino acids. From germline, CDR1 is ENHRY and CDR2 SYGVKD. CDR3 nucleotides: TGTGCCATCAATCGACAGGGACCGAACACCGGGGAGCTGTTTTTT. Residues: CAINRQGPNTGELFF.

This sequence joins TRBV19 and TRBJ1-5, with unresolved D. There are 16 residues in the CDR3. The germline V gene has CDR1 LNHDA and CDR2 SQIVND (reference sequence). V lost 1 base, J lost 0 bases, and 10 bases lay in between. The CDR3 region is CASSIGPQNSNQPQHF. CDR3 in DNA: TGTGCCAGTAGTATAGGTCCACAGAATAGCAATCAGCCCCAGCATTTT.

The genes are TRBV5-1 and TRBJ1-6, with D possibly TRBD1 on 5 matching bases. This CDR3 contains 14 residues. Germline V CDR1 and CDR2: SGHRS, YFSETQ. The V gene lost 4 bases and the J gene lost 10 bases, with 15 bases spanning the gap. CDR3 in amino acids: CASSLGSQGSPLHF. CDR3 bases: TGCGCCAGCAGCCTGGGATCCCAGGGCTCACCCCTCCACTTT.

The chain has TRBV12-5 and TRBJ1-5, with 7 bases aligning to TRBD1. The trim removed 6 bases at V and 10 bases at J, leaving 9 bases unmatched. Per the germline V gene, CDR1 is LGHNT and CDR2 is FRNRAP. The CDR3 has 13 residues. DNA for the CDR3: TGTGCTAGTGGCGGGACAGACAATCTCCCCCAGCATTTT. This encodes CASGGTDNLPQHF.

V is TRBV18 and J is TRBJ1-1, with TRBD1 matching over 8 bases. With V trimmed by 3 bases and J by 0 bases, 0 bases remained unmatched. The CDR3 extends over 14 amino acids. Germline CDR1 KGHSH, CDR2 LQKENI. The CDR3 loop is CASSPTGVNTEAFF. CDR3 sequence (DNA): TGTGCCAGCTCACCGACAGGGGTGAACACTGAAGCTTTCTTT.

V is TRBV2 and J is TRBJ1-1; D is possibly TRBD1 (6 bases). The germline V gene has CDR1 SNHLY and CDR2 FYNNEI. This CDR3 contains 13 residues. Trimming took 6 bases from V and 5 from J, leaving 13 bases between them. The CDR3 DNA reads TGTGCCAGCAGACAGGGCCGACATACTGAAGCTTTCTTT. Its translation: CASRQGRHTEAFF.

The chain couples TRBV4-1 to TRBJ2-3, with D unresolved. V was clipped by 0 bases and J by 2 bases, with 6 bases between them. The CDR3 runs to 14 residues. Germline CDR1 MGHRA, CDR2 YSYEKL. This CDR3 is CASSQDPVTDTQYF. In DNA form, the CDR3 reads TGCGCCAGCAGCCAAGACCCGGTCACAGATACGCAGTATTTT.

The chain is built from TRBV2 and TRBJ2-5, with 8 bases lining up with TRBD1. The CDR3 totals 14 residues. The V segment lost 5 bases and the J segment 5 bases; nucleotides outside the gene matches: 7. CDR1 and CDR2 (germline): SNHLY, FYNNEI. The CDR3 spells CASSPAGGDETQYF. DNA of the CDR3: TGTGCCAGCAGTCCCGCAGGGGGCGATGAGACCCAGTACTTC.

This rearrangement joins TRBV5-1 to TRBJ1-1; 7 bases align to TRBD1. The CDR3 runs to 15 residues. V shed 0 bases and J 3 bases; nucleotides not matched to a gene: 5. The germline CDR1 and CDR2 sequences are SGHRS and YFSETQ. CDR3 sequence (DNA): TGCGCCAGCAGCTTGGCTGGCAGGGGGGACACTGAAGCTTTCTTT. Protein product: CASSLAGRGDTEAFF.

V usage is TRBV7-9 and J usage is TRBJ1-2; D is unclear. V lost 1 base and J 8 bases, leaving 17 bases between the germline ends. The CDR3 is 15 residues long. Germline loops: CDR1 SEHNR, CDR2 FQNEAQ (reference sequence). The CDR3 DNA reads as TGTGCCAGCAGCTTAGTAGCTGGATTCGGCGAGGGCTACACCTTC. The encoded protein is CASSLVAGFGEGYTF. Full variable domain (outside the CDR3, taken from reference TRBV7-9 and TRBJ1-2): DTGVSQNPRHKITKRGQNVTFRCDPISEHNRLYWYRQTLGQGPEFLTYFQNEAQLEKSRLLSDRFSAERPKGSFSTLEIQRTEQGDSAMYLCASSLVAGFGEGYTFGSGTRLTVV.

This clone was seen more than once but under ten times. The rearrangement uses TRBV4-1 and TRBJ1-5, with TRBD1 matching over 7 bases. The CDR3 covers 13 residues. CDR1 MGHRA and CDR2 YSYEKL come from the germline V gene. The ends lost 5 bases at V and 15 bases at J; junction bases unmatched: 13. The CDR3: CASSARPGTALHF. DNA for the CDR3: TGCGCCAGCAGCGCCCGCCCCGGGACAGCTCTGCATTTT.

The chain couples TRBV7-3 to TRBJ1-5; TRBD1 matches at 7 bases. This CDR3 region has 13 residues. CDR1 SGHTA and CDR2 FQGTGA come from the germline V gene. Trimming removed 3 bases from V and 7 bases from J; junction bases left unmatched: 3. The chain's CDR3 is CASSFGQDQPQHF. CDR3 sequence (DNA): TGTGCCAGCAGCTTCGGACAGGACCAGCCCCAGCATTTT.